This TCR beta chain was recovered during a study of technical replicates of blood from a few donors. CDR3 length: 15 amino acids. Germline values: CDR1 MNHNS, CDR2 SASEGT. V dropped 3 bases and J dropped 7; count of bases not matched to a gene: 7. Sequenced by immunoSEQ multiplex PCR; TCRdb stores in-frame clones only, minus some. The table has about 89,000 clones, just under 95% seen once. This rearrangement joins TRBV6-1 to TRBJ2-1, with 9 bases fitting TRBD2. The receptor comes from a human donor in good health. Specimen: T cells isolated from PBMCs. This CDR3 reads CASSEASGIVNEQFF. In DNA, the CDR3 is TGTGCCAGCAGTGAGGCTAGCGGGATTGTAAATGAGCAGTTCTTC.